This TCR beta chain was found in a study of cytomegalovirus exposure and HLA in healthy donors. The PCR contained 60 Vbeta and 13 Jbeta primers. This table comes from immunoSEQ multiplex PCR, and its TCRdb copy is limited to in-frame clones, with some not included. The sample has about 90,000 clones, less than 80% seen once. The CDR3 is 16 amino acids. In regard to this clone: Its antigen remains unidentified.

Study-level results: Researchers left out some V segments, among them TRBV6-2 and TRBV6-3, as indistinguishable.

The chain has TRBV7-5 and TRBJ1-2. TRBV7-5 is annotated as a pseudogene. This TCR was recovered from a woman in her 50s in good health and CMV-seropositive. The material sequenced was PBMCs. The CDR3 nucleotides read TGTGTCAGAAGCTTAAGGGAGGGTCAGGCGATATACGGCTACACCTTC. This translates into CVRSLREGQAIYGYTF.